This note documents a single T cell receptor (beta chain) sequence. The protocol was immunoSEQ multiplex PCR, while the TCRdb copy is restricted to in-frame clones and leaves out a portion. The sample lists 50,000 to 65,000 clones, 95% occurring once. This specimen belongs to a study of cytomegalovirus exposure and HLA in healthy donors. The sample taken for sequencing was PBMCs. The receptor comes from a woman aged 18-30 years in good health and CMV-seropositive.

As DNA, the CDR3 is TGTGCCAGCAGCGAGGAACAGGGAAGTGGCGCTTTCTTT. Residues: CASSEEQGSGAFF. This rearrangement joins TRBV9 to TRBJ1-1; maybe TRBD1 (6 bases). This CDR3 has 13 residues. Germline CDR1 and CDR2: SGDLS and YYNGEE. V was pared by 3 bases and J by 11 bases, with 17 bases between.